This T cell receptor beta chain was documented in a study of blood T cell repertoires in COVID-19. Study in general: Material from acute and convalescent COVID-19 was sourced from the United States, Italy and Spain. T cells, B-cell-depleted T cells, or PBMCs supplied cDNA or gDNA.

As originally analysed: Amplification of reference gene primers was used by the study to estimate nucleated cell counts. Sequenced by immunoSEQ multiplex PCR; TCRdb stores in-frame clones only, minus some. Clone size and the V and J calls come from that table; the DNA yielded D and trimming. The sample includes a few hundred thousand clones, roughly 85% of them seen just once. Germline CDR1 and CDR2: SQVTM and ANQGSEA. The CDR3 loop spans 19 amino acids. Between the trimmed V and J ends, which lost 4 bases and 8 bases, there was a span of 35 bases. Sequences were obtained from peripheral blood. The chain carries TRBV29-1 and TRBJ1-1; D call uncertain. This clonotype was sampled from a man over 45 with active or convalescent COVID-19. The chain's CDR3 is CSVGADDSEIPDGIIEAFF. In DNA form, the CDR3 reads TGCAGCGTTGGGGCAGATGATTCTGAAATTCCAGACGGGATTATCGAAGCTTTCTTT.